The sample holds one count of the clone carrying this T cell receptor (beta chain). The data originate from a study of blood T cell repertoires in COVID-19. Authors' analysis steps: Amplification of reference gene primers was used by the study to estimate nucleated cell counts. The method was immunoSEQ multiplex PCR; TCRdb's version includes in-frame clones alone and lacks a portion of them. From that table come the V and J calls and clone size; the DNA was used to work out D and trimming. Among some 250,000 clones listed, 60% to 75% were seen once. CDR3 length: 13 amino acids. Trimming removed 6 bases from V and 3 bases from J; junction bases left unmatched: 4. Germline lookup yields CDR1 MNHEY and CDR2 SVGAGI.

This receptor was obtained from a woman older than 75 with acute or convalescent COVID-19. What was sequenced was peripheral blood. The gene calls are TRBV6-5 and TRBJ2-7; 8 positions agree with TRBD1. The CDR3 coding sequence is TGTGCCAGCAGGAAGACAGGGGTCTACGAGCAGTACTTC. The encoded protein is CASRKTGVYEQYF.